These 30 T cell receptor beta chains were sequenced from one sample in a study of blood T cell repertoires in COVID-19. Method: immunoSEQ multiplex PCR; TCRdb's copy keeps in-frame clones and lacks some. Found here are some 59,000 clones, about 89% of them singletons; the top ten hold around 1.6%. The sample consisted of peripheral blood. The receptors come from a man in his 60s with acute or convalescent COVID-19.

The J gene is TRBJ1-2, the V gene TRBV5-1, with D possibly TRBD1 on 6 matching bases. CDR1 and CDR2 (germline): SGHRS, YFSETQ. The CDR3 contains 13 residues. Trimming stripped 1 base from V and 8 bases from J, with 12 bases between. CDR3 sequence (DNA): TGCGCCAGCAGCTTGTCCCAGGGGAGAGGCTACACCTTC. Its translation: CASSLSQGRGYTF.

This chain joins TRBV3-1 (or the pseudogene TRBV3-2) and TRBJ2-7; no clear D. Trimming pared 4 bases from V and 1 base from J, leaving 23 bases between. The CDR3 has 18 residues. Germline V gene data show CDR1 as LGHDT and CDR2 as YNNKEL (reference sequence). As DNA, the CDR3 is TGTGCCAGCAGCCCAAACCATCCGAACTCCCTGAGATCCTACGAGCAGTACTTC. Its translation: CASSPNHPNSLRSYEQYF.

The gene calls are TRBV6-6 and TRBJ1-2; TRBD1 matches 9 bases. The ends lost 5 bases at V and 6 bases at J; junction bases unmatched: 10. This CDR3 spans 15 amino acids. Germline CDR1 is MNHNY and CDR2 is SVGAGI (reference sequence). The CDR3 spells CASSPPGQGRDGYTF. The CDR3 DNA reads TGTGCCAGCAGTCCTCCGGGACAGGGCAGGGATGGCTACACCTTC.

The genes are TRBV6-2 or TRBV6-3 and TRBJ2-2, with 9 nucleotides matching TRBD2. Germline V lookup: CDR1 MNHEY, CDR2 SVGEGT. The CDR3 is made up of 17 amino acids. The V segment lost 2 bases and the J segment 5 bases; nucleotides outside the gene matches: 9. In nucleotides, the CDR3 is TGTGCCAGCAGTTACCCGCGCGGGGGGGCCAGGACCGGGGAGCTGTTTTTT. Translation gives CASSYPRGGARTGELFF.

V and J are TRBV3-1 (or the pseudogene TRBV3-2) and TRBJ2-1; 7 bases agree with TRBD2. The ends lost 0 bases at V and 10 bases at J; junction bases unmatched: 3. CDR3 length: 13 amino acids. Germline V lookup: CDR1 LGHDT, CDR2 YNNKEL (reference sequence). The CDR3 bases are TGTGCCAGCAGCCAAGATCTCGGGGGGGAGCAGTTCTTC. It is translated as CASSQDLGGEQFF.

V and J are TRBV7-2 and TRBJ1-1, with D possibly being TRBD1 (5 bases). Trimming pared 0 bases from V and 5 bases from J, leaving 13 bases between. From germline, CDR1 is SGHTA and CDR2 FQGNSA. This CDR3 region has 15 residues. CDR3 sequence (DNA): TGTGCCAGCAGCTTAGCTGCGGGGGTAAAAACTGAAGCTTTCTTT. This encodes CASSLAAGVKTEAFF.

The chain uses TRBV12-3 or TRBV12-4 and TRBJ2-7, with D uncertain. The CDR3 runs to 12 residues. V lost 3 bases, J lost 6 bases, and 9 bases lay in between. CDR3 coding DNA: TGTGCCAGCAGTTTGGTCCTGCGCGAGCAGTACTTC. Amino acid sequence: CASSLVLREQYF.

The chain has TRBV27 and TRBJ1-1; 12 positions match TRBD1. V was clipped by 6 bases and J by 10 bases; unmatched bases: 6. Germline loops: CDR1 MNHEY, CDR2 SMNVEV (reference sequence). The CDR3 contains 13 residues. In DNA form, the CDR3 reads TGTGCCAGCAGGGGACAGGGGGCGAGGAGAGCTTTCTTT. The encoded protein is CASRGQGARRAFF.

The V gene is TRBV6-5, the J gene TRBJ1-1, with D possibly being TRBD1 (6 bases). Per the germline V gene, CDR1 is MNHEY and CDR2 is SVGAGI. The CDR3 contains 14 residues. The V gene lost 8 bases and the J gene lost 5 bases, with 18 bases spanning the gap. The CDR3 DNA sequence: TGTGCCAGCTCAAGAGGGGCAGGGGAAACTGAAGCTTTCTTT. It yields the protein CASSRGAGETEAFF.

V gene TRBV10-3 combines with J gene TRBJ2-6; perhaps TRBD2 as D (5 bases). Trimming took off 11 bases at V and 9 bases at J, with 14 bases between the two ends. This CDR3 is built from 12 residues. CDR1 and CDR2 from the germline V gene are ENHRY and SYGVKD. This CDR3 is CASEGERNVLTF. CDR3 coding DNA: TGTGCCTCCGAGGGAGAACGCAACGTCCTGACTTTC.

The genes are TRBV5-1 and TRBJ1-1, with D tentatively TRBD1 (5 bases). This CDR3 spans 15 amino acids. V lost 4 bases and J lost 3, with 16 bases in between. CDR1 and CDR2 from the germline V gene are SGHRS and YFSETQ. The CDR3 sequence: CASSRQRARDTEAFF. The CDR3 coding sequence is TGCGCCAGCAGCCGACAGCGGGCAAGGGACACTGAAGCTTTCTTT.

The chain recombines TRBV30 with TRBJ1-1; 7 nucleotides agree with TRBD1. J lost 3 bases, V lost 8 bases, and 9 bases had no gene match. The CDR3 spans 13 residues. CDR1 is GTSNPN, CDR2 SVGIG, per germline (reference sequence). CDR3 nucleotide sequence: TGTGCCAGCAAAGACAGGGTGGACACTGAAGCTTTCTTT. This translates into CASKDRVDTEAFF.

The chain employs TRBV6-5 and TRBJ1-1; 7 nucleotides agree with TRBD1. This CDR3 spans 13 amino acids. Germline V gives CDR1 MNHEY, CDR2 SVGAGI. V trimming: 2 bases; J trimming: 7 bases; junction bases outside the gene matches: 4. The CDR3 coding sequence is TGTGCCAGCAGTTACACGACAGGGAATGAAGCTTTCTTT. This codes for CASSYTTGNEAFF.

The gene calls are TRBV19 and TRBJ1-6; tentative D call: TRBD1 (5 bases). The CDR3 extends over 15 amino acids. The V end lost 3 bases, the J end lost 7 bases, and 13 bases lay between the germline ends. The germline V gene encodes CDR1 LNHDA and CDR2 SQIVND (reference sequence). The CDR3 coding sequence is TGTGCCAGTAGTATTTATCCAGGGTTGAATTCACCCCTCCACTTT. Translating it yields CASSIYPGLNSPLHF.

The chain is built from TRBV4-1 and TRBJ1-5; a weak D match, TRBD1 (5 bases). Germline-derived CDR1 and CDR2 are MGHRA and YSYEKL. The CDR3 loop spans 16 amino acids. V was trimmed by 0 bases and J by 4 bases, leaving 13 bases between them. The CDR3 bases are TGCGCCAGCAGCCAAGAGGGTGCGGGACCGAATCAGCCCCAGCATTTT. This codes for CASSQEGAGPNQPQHF.

This chain uses TRBV19 with TRBJ2-7, with 8 nucleotides matching TRBD1. CDR1 LNHDA and CDR2 SQIVND come from the germline V gene (reference sequence). The V gene end was trimmed by 5 bases and the J gene end by 1 base; junction bases not matched to a gene: 7. CDR3 length: 15 residues. Here the CDR3 reads CASSAADRASYEQYF. DNA for the CDR3: TGTGCCAGTAGTGCCGCGGACAGGGCGTCCTACGAGCAGTACTTC.

The gene calls are TRBV28 and TRBJ1-2, with 8 bases matching TRBD1. V was pared by 2 bases and J by 2 bases, with 4 bases of the junction left unmatched. CDR1 is MDHEN and CDR2 is SYDVKM in the germline V gene. The CDR3 totals 15 residues. The DNA of the CDR3 is TGTGCCAGCAGTTTAACGGACAGGGCCAACTATGGCTACACCTTC. Translated, it gives CASSLTDRANYGYTF.

In the case of this clone: The same CDR3 can be traced to other DNA sequences in this sample. The CDR3 nucleotides are TGTGCCAGCTCACCCTCGGGGAACACTGAAGCTTTCTTT. Translated: CASSPSGNTEAFF. The V gene is TRBV18, the J gene TRBJ1-1; D unresolved. Germline V CDR1 and CDR2: KGHSH, LQKENI. The CDR3 consists of 13 residues. Trimming took off 3 bases at V and 1 base at J, with 6 bases between the two ends.

This chain links TRBV6-5 with TRBJ1-2, with TRBD1 identical over 7 bases. Looked up from germline, CDR1 is MNHEY and CDR2 is SVGAGI. This CDR3 comprises 13 residues. The junction had 4 bases not matched to a gene; V was cut back by 6 bases and J by 3 bases. CDR3 nucleotide sequence: TGTGCCAGCAGCTCTACAGGGGACTATGGCTACACCTTC. It translates to CASSSTGDYGYTF.

This chain links TRBV15 with TRBJ1-2, with 9 bases fitting TRBD1. Germline V lookup: CDR1 LNHNV, CDR2 YYDKDF (reference sequence). V lost 3 bases to trimming and J lost 8 bases; unmatched junction nucleotides: 7. This CDR3 contains 14 residues. The CDR3 nucleotides read TGTGCCACCAGCAGTCGACAGGGGGGGGAAGGCTACACCTTC. Translation gives CATSSRQGGEGYTF.

The chain is built from TRBV5-1 and TRBJ2-7; D might be TRBD1 (7 bases). V was shortened by 3 bases and J by 3 bases, with 13 bases between the two germline ends. There are 14 residues in the CDR3. CDR1 is SGHRS and CDR2 is YFSETQ in the germline V gene. The CDR3 bases are TGCGCCAGCAGCTACGCGGGACAGAACTACGAGCAGTACTTC. This translates into CASSYAGQNYEQYF.

The chain carries TRBV9 and TRBJ2-1; a possible D gene is TRBD2 (7 bases). The V end was cut by 3 bases, the J end by 8 bases, with 24 bases between. Germline loops: CDR1 SGDLS, CDR2 YYNGEE. The CDR3 loop spans 17 amino acids. CDR3 DNA: TGTGCCAGCAGCGCTACCCTTCTGGGGGGGGGCCGGGATGAGCAGTTCTTC. It is translated as CASSATLLGGGRDEQFF.

The chain links TRBV10-3 to TRBJ2-1; 9 bases match TRBD2. This CDR3 region has 14 residues. Germline assignment: CDR1 ENHRY and CDR2 SYGVKD. Trimming removed 4 bases from V and 5 bases from J; junction bases left unmatched: 3. CDR3 nucleotide sequence: TGTGCCATCAGTGGGACTAGCGCACACAATGAGCAGTTCTTC. Translating it yields CAISGTSAHNEQFF.

Only one count was recorded for this clone. This chain joins TRBV24-1 and TRBJ2-5; 8 nucleotides agree with TRBD1. This CDR3 is 15 amino acids long. V gave up 2 bases and J gave up 3 bases; unmatched junction bases: 4. Germline V lookup: CDR1 KGHDR, CDR2 SFDVKD. The CDR3 DNA is TGTGCCACCAGTGATTGGGGACAGGTTGAAGAGACCCAGTACTTC. Encoded protein: CATSDWGQVEETQYF.

The chain combines TRBV7-9 with TRBJ2-1, with 7 bases matching TRBD1. CDR3 length equals 15 residues. Germline CDR1 reads SEHNR; CDR2 reads FQNEAQ (reference sequence). V shed 4 bases, J shed 5 bases, and the junction held 8 bases outside the gene matches. For the CDR3, the DNA is TGTGCCAGCAGCTCTCTAGGGGGCCCGAACAATGAGCAGTTCTTC. This encodes CASSSLGGPNNEQFF.

This clone was seen a few times. This rearrangement joins TRBV6-5 to TRBJ1-2; perhaps TRBD1 as D (5 bases). CDR1 and CDR2 from the germline V gene are MNHEY and SVGAGI. The CDR3 is made up of 14 amino acids. V shed 5 bases and J shed 4 bases, with 14 bases lying between them. CDR3 protein: CASSTGGGSYGYTF. The CDR3 DNA follows: TGTGCCAGCAGTACAGGCGGCGGGAGCTATGGCTACACCTTC.

The chain has TRBV3-1 (or the pseudogene TRBV3-2) and TRBJ1-4; D perhaps matches TRBD1 (5 bases). The V gene's germline CDR1 is LGHDT and CDR2 YNNKEL (reference sequence). The CDR3 loop spans 12 amino acids. Trimming took 0 bases from V and 15 from J, leaving 11 bases between them. This chain's CDR3 is CASSQEIGGLFF. The CDR3, as DNA: TGTGCCAGCAGCCAAGAGATCGGGGGATTGTTTTTT.

V gene TRBV2 combines with J gene TRBJ1-4; D gene unclear. The V and J ends lost 8 bases and 2 bases respectively, with 21 bases between them. Per the germline V gene, CDR1 is SNHLY and CDR2 is FYNNEI. The CDR3 is 17 residues long. CDR3 in DNA: TGTGCCAGCCGATTATTTGCGGGAGGGATCACTAATGAAAAACTGTTTTTT. Its translation: CASRLFAGGITNEKLFF.

The chain combines TRBV5-1 with TRBJ2-7; TRBD1 agrees at 8 bases. J lost 4 bases, V lost 8 bases, and 2 bases had no gene match. The CDR3 is 11 amino acids. Per germline, CDR1 SGHRS and CDR2 YFSETQ. For the CDR3, the DNA is TGCGCCAGTAGGACAGGGTACGAGCAGTACTTC. This codes for CASRTGYEQYF.

This clone occurred once. This chain connects TRBV5-6 to TRBJ2-3; D is perhaps TRBD2 (6 bases). V was shortened by 5 bases and J by 0 bases, with 16 bases between the two germline ends. This CDR3 region has 16 residues. Germline CDR1 reads SGHDT; CDR2 reads YYEEEE. The CDR3 nucleotides are TGTGCCAGCAGTTCCCGGGGGTGGGCTAGCACAGATACGCAGTATTTT. Translating it yields CASSSRGWASTDTQYF.